This entry lists 18 T cell receptor beta chains sequenced from one sample in a study of T cell responses to AZD1222 COVID-19 vaccine. The method was immunoSEQ multiplex PCR; TCRdb's version includes in-frame clones alone and lacks a portion of them. The sample shows 90,000 to 150,000 clones, nearly 90% of them seen only once. Material: peripheral blood, obtained on day 0 of AZD1222 vaccination. Receptors were obtained from an adult in good health.

The rearrangement links TRBV3-1 (or the pseudogene TRBV3-2) to TRBJ2-2; 11 bases map to TRBD2. The CDR3 has 17 amino acids. J gave up 6 bases and V 8 bases, and 14 bases lay outside the gene matches. Germline V gene lookup returns CDR1 LGHDT and CDR2 YNNKEL (reference sequence). The CDR3 loop reads CASGTSGSRVKSGELFF. The DNA for the CDR3 is TGTGCCAGCGGAACTAGCGGGAGTCGGGTTAAGTCCGGGGAGCTGTTTTTT.

This clone has just a few counts. The chain joins TRBV10-2 to TRBJ1-5, with D unclear. CDR3 length equals 14 residues. Germline V gives CDR1 WSHSY, CDR2 SAAADI. V was cut by 10 bases and J by 0 bases, with 13 bases left in between. CDR3 in DNA: TGCGCCACCAGGACCGGGTATAGCAATCAGCCCCAGCATTTT. It yields the protein CATRTGYSNQPQHF.

The chain links TRBV3-1 (or the pseudogene TRBV3-2) to TRBJ2-7; D not certain. The CDR3 extends over 15 amino acids. Looked up from germline, CDR1 is LGHDT and CDR2 is YNNKEL (reference sequence). V lost 4 bases and J 0 bases, leaving 13 bases between the germline ends. DNA of the CDR3: TGTGCCAGCAGCCTGCAACGGGCTAGCTCCTACGAGCAGTACTTC. Residues: CASSLQRASSYEQYF.

The CDR3 sequence is CASRPPGSPNSPLHF. Here the CDR3 DNA reads TGTGCCAGCAGGCCGCCGGGATCCCCAAATTCACCCCTCCACTTT. The V gene is TRBV28, the J gene TRBJ1-6; the D is unclear. From germline, CDR1 is MDHEN and CDR2 SYDVKM. This CDR3 contains 15 residues. V was cut by 6 bases and J by 7 bases, with 16 bases left in between.

This clone was recorded once. V is TRBV27 and J is TRBJ1-3; 7 bases map to TRBD1. The J segment lost 2 bases and the V segment lost 4 bases, leaving 2 bases of the junction unmatched. Germline V lookup: CDR1 MNHEY, CDR2 SMNVEV (reference sequence). The CDR3 is made up of 14 amino acids. The CDR3 protein is CASSSGGTGNTIYF. In nucleotides, the CDR3 is TGTGCCAGCAGTTCAGGGGGGACTGGAAACACCATATATTTT.

V is TRBV12-3 or TRBV12-4 and J is TRBJ2-7; D may be TRBD1 (5 bases). CDR3 length: 13 amino acids. V lost 3 bases to trimming and J lost 3 bases, with 9 bases between them. The CDR3 reads CASSLGRDYEQYF. CDR3 bases: TGTGCCAGCAGTTTGGGCAGGGACTACGAGCAGTACTTC.

The chain employs TRBV20-1 and TRBJ1-6; unclear D gene. This CDR3 region has 9 residues. Trimming left V 7 bases short and J 9 bases short, with 4 bases between. Germline V gene lookup returns CDR1 DFQATT and CDR2 SNEGSKA (reference sequence). Here the CDR3 reads CSDGSPLHF. The CDR3 nucleotides are TGCAGTGACGGTTCACCCCTCCACTTT.

In this sample, this clone turned up a few times. The V and J genes are TRBV5-1 and TRBJ2-2, with D tentatively TRBD2 (5 bases). The germline V and J ends were trimmed by 4 bases and 6 bases, with 19 bases remaining between them. The CDR3 loop spans 16 amino acids. Germline CDR1 and CDR2: SGHRS and YFSETQ. CDR3 residues: CASSQMGNSGSGELFF. The DNA for the CDR3 is TGCGCCAGCAGCCAAATGGGGAATTCGGGGTCCGGGGAGCTGTTTTTT. The full variable domain, in which reference TRBV5-1 and TRBJ2-2 provide the parts outside the CDR3, is KAGVTQTPRYLIKTRGQQVTLSCSPISGHRSVSWYQQTPGQGLQFLFEYFSETQRNKGNFPGRFSGRQFSNSRSEMNVSTLELGDSALYLCASSQMGNSGSGELFFGEGSRLTVL.

V and J are TRBV6-6 and TRBJ2-1; D not certain. The V end was cut by 0 bases, the J end by 7 bases, with 7 bases between. CDR3 length: 13 residues. The germline V gene encodes CDR1 MNHNY and CDR2 SVGAGI (reference sequence). CDR3 amino acids: CASSYSGVNEQFF. CDR3 DNA: TGTGCCAGCAGTTACTCTGGGGTGAATGAGCAGTTCTTC.

V is TRBV28 and J is TRBJ1-5; D perhaps matches TRBD1 (6 bases). Germline CDR1 and CDR2: MDHEN and SYDVKM. The CDR3 is 15 residues long. V was pared by 6 bases and J by 2 bases, with 14 bases between. The CDR3 loop is CASSRNRVGNQPQHF. CDR3 bases: TGTGCCAGCAGCAGAAACAGGGTGGGCAATCAGCCCCAGCATTTT.

The gene calls are TRBV27 and TRBJ2-3; possibly TRBD1 for D (7 bases). The CDR3 consists of 16 residues. Germline values: CDR1 MNHEY, CDR2 SMNVEV (reference sequence). V dropped 1 base and J dropped 2 bases, with 13 bases sitting between them. The CDR3 bases are TGTGCCAGCAGTTTATTGGCAGGGGGGAACACAGATACGCAGTATTTT. The encoded protein is CASSLLAGGNTDTQYF.

V usage is TRBV11-2 and J usage is TRBJ1-2; TRBD1 aligns across 9 bases. The J segment lost 1 base and the V segment lost 5 bases, leaving 5 bases of the junction unmatched. CDR3 size: 15 residues. In germline, CDR1 is SGHAT, CDR2 FQNNGV. CDR3 amino acids: CASSDWTGVNYGYTF. CDR3 nucleotide sequence: TGTGCCAGCAGCGACTGGACAGGGGTTAACTATGGCTACACCTTC.

The V gene is TRBV2, the J gene TRBJ1-2, with D unclear. CDR1 and CDR2 (germline): SNHLY, FYNNEI. This CDR3 has 14 residues. Trimming stripped 7 bases from V and 3 bases from J, with 15 bases between. CDR3 in amino acids: CASIEGIADYGYTF. The CDR3 nucleotides read TGTGCCAGCATCGAAGGGATAGCTGACTATGGCTACACCTTC.

The chain links TRBV10-3 to TRBJ2-7; the match to TRBD2 covers 10 bases. V shed 0 bases, J shed 6 bases, and the junction held 17 bases outside the gene matches. This CDR3 contains 19 residues. In germline, CDR1 is ENHRY, CDR2 SYGVKD. CDR3: CAISESGISALLAGREQYF. The CDR3 DNA is TGTGCCATCAGTGAGTCTGGGATCTCCGCGCTACTAGCGGGACGCGAGCAGTACTTC.

The chain combines TRBV19 with TRBJ1-5; TRBD1 might be the D (6 bases). With 7 bases removed from V and 2 bases from J, the gap between germline ends came to 18 bases. The CDR3 extends over 16 amino acids. CDR1 and CDR2 from the germline V gene are LNHDA and SQIVND (reference sequence). The CDR3 loop reads CASTAWGGAGNQPQHF. DNA of the CDR3: TGTGCCAGTACCGCATGGGGGGGGGCCGGCAATCAGCCCCAGCATTTT.

This chain uses TRBV19 with TRBJ2-3, with 7 positions matching TRBD1. Per the germline V gene, CDR1 is LNHDA and CDR2 is SQIVND (reference sequence). The CDR3 is 14 residues long. V lost 4 bases, J lost 2 bases, and 3 bases stayed unmatched. CDR3: CASSRQGDTDTQYF. The CDR3, as DNA: TGTGCCAGTAGTAGGCAGGGGGACACAGATACGCAGTATTTT.

The V and J genes are TRBV28 and TRBJ1-5; D gene unclear. Germline CDR1 MDHEN, CDR2 SYDVKM. With 6 bases removed from V and 3 bases from J, the gap between germline ends came to 18 bases. This CDR3 spans 16 amino acids. CDR3 sequence reads: CASRIGGSGYNQPQHF. The CDR3, as DNA: TGTGCCAGCAGAATAGGAGGGAGTGGGTACAATCAGCCCCAGCATTTT.

This clone was found a few times. This chain uses TRBV7-9 with TRBJ1-5, with D possibly TRBD1 on 6 matching bases. This CDR3 has 15 amino acids. CDR1 is SEHNR and CDR2 is FQNEAQ in the germline V gene (reference sequence). The germline V and J ends were trimmed by 1 base and 3 bases, with 10 bases remaining between them. CDR3 bases: TGTGCCAGCAGCTTAGGGGCAGGGGTCAATCAGCCCCAGCATTTT. This codes for CASSLGAGVNQPQHF.